These T cell receptor beta chains were read from a single sample in a study of cytomegalovirus exposure and HLA in healthy donors. Some clones are missing from TCRdb's copy, which holds only in-frame ones; the method was immunoSEQ multiplex PCR. Of around 160,000 clones in the sample, roughly 74% were seen once. The sequenced sample was PBMCs. The source is a male donor in good health and CMV-seronegative. The CDR3 runs from the conserved cysteine through the conserved F or W. Each record gives: clone size, V gene, D gene, J gene, CDR3 DNA, CDR3 protein. D genes are given only for firm matches. Clone size is given for some rows only: seen once, a few or many times, or a class if the clone is expanded.

clone size: -; V gene: TRBV9; D gene: -; J gene: TRBJ1-1; CDR3 DNA: TGTGCCAGCAGCCCCATGAACACTGAAGCTTTCTTT; CDR3 protein: CASSPMNTEAFF
clone size: once; V gene: TRBV11-1; D gene: TRBD2; J gene: TRBJ2-1; CDR3 DNA: TGTGCCAGCAGGACTAGCGGATACAATGAGCAGTTCTTC; CDR3 protein: CASRTSGYNEQFF
clone size: few; V gene: TRBV29-1; D gene: -; J gene: TRBJ2-7; CDR3 DNA: TGCAGCGTTGAGGGGGCGTACGGCGAGCAGTACTTC; CDR3 protein: CSVEGAYGEQYF
clone size: -; V gene: TRBV9; D gene: TRBD2; J gene: TRBJ2-2; CDR3 DNA: TGTGCCAGCAGCACCTCCCTCGGGAGGGCCTTAGACACCGGGGAGCTGTTTTTT; CDR3 protein: CASSTSLGRALDTGELFF
clone size: many; V gene: TRBV9; D gene: -; J gene: TRBJ1-2; CDR3 DNA: TGTGCCAGCAGGTCTAATAATGGCTACACCTTC; CDR3 protein: CASRSNNGYTF
clone size: -; V gene: TRBV13; D gene: TRBD1; J gene: TRBJ2-7; CDR3 DNA: TGTGCCAGCAGCTTAGGGGGACAGGGGAACGAGCAGTACTTC; CDR3 protein: CASSLGGQGNEQYF
clone size: -; V gene: TRBV4-3; D gene: TRBD2; J gene: TRBJ2-3; CDR3 DNA: TGCGCCAGCAGCCTCCTTAGCGGGACTAGCACAGATACGCAGTATTTT; CDR3 protein: CASSLLSGTSTDTQYF
clone size: -; V gene: TRBV7-8; D gene: TRBD2; J gene: TRBJ2-3; CDR3 DNA: TGTGCCAGCAGCTCCCGGACTAGCGGGATGAGAACAGATACGCAGTATTTT; CDR3 protein: CASSSRTSGMRTDTQYF
clone size: -; V gene: TRBV9; D gene: TRBD1; J gene: TRBJ1-2; CDR3 DNA: TGTGCCAGCAGCCCTCGAGCAGGGACAGGCTATGGCTACACCTTC; CDR3 protein: CASSPRAGTGYGYTF
clone size: -; V gene: TRBV28; D gene: -; J gene: TRBJ1-1; CDR3 DNA: TGTGCCAGCAGTTTAGGGAGCGGGGCCTACACTGAAGCTTTCTTT; CDR3 protein: CASSLGSGAYTEAFF
clone size: once; V gene: TRBV6-5; D gene: TRBD1; J gene: TRBJ1-5; CDR3 DNA: TGTGCCAGCAGTAACTCCGGGACAGGAGTACGCCAGCCCCAGCATTTT; CDR3 protein: CASSNSGTGVRQPQHF
clone size: -; V gene: TRBV5-1; D gene: TRBD1; J gene: TRBJ1-4; CDR3 DNA: TGCGCCAGCAGCACCGGACAGGGGGCTGGAAATGAAAAACTGTTTTTT; CDR3 protein: CASSTGQGAGNEKLFF
clone size: -; V gene: TRBV5-1; D gene: TRBD1; J gene: TRBJ1-3; CDR3 DNA: TGCGCCAGCAGCCCACAGGGGACTGGAAACACCATATATTTT; CDR3 protein: CASSPQGTGNTIYF
clone size: -; V gene: TRBV18; D gene: TRBD1; J gene: TRBJ2-7; CDR3 DNA: TGTGCCAGCTCACCTACCTCGGACAGGGCTGGCGAGCAGTACTTC; CDR3 protein: CASSPTSDRAGEQYF
clone size: -; V gene: TRBV19; D gene: -; J gene: TRBJ2-1; CDR3 DNA: TGTGCCAGTAGTATAGATCTTGGAGGCGAGCAGTTCTTC; CDR3 protein: CASSIDLGGEQFF
clone size: -; V gene: TRBV27; D gene: TRBD1; J gene: TRBJ2-1; CDR3 DNA: TGTGCCAGCAGTCCACAGGGGGATGAGCAGTTCTTC; CDR3 protein: CASSPQGDEQFF
clone size: -; V gene: TRBV7-3; D gene: TRBD1; J gene: TRBJ1-4; CDR3 DNA: TGTGCCAGCAGCTTAAATTGGGACAGAATAGATGAAAAACTGTTTTTT; CDR3 protein: CASSLNWDRIDEKLFF
clone size: -; V gene: TRBV7-9; D gene: TRBD1; J gene: TRBJ2-7; CDR3 DNA: TGTGCCAGCAGCTTTATCGGGACAGGGACCTACGAGCAGTACTTC; CDR3 protein: CASSFIGTGTYEQYF
clone size: -; V gene: TRBV13; D gene: -; J gene: TRBJ1-1; CDR3 DNA: TGTGCCAGCAGCAGCGACAGTGGAGGGGATGAAGCTTTCTTT; CDR3 protein: CASSSDSGGDEAFF
clone size: -; V gene: TRBV6-5; D gene: -; J gene: TRBJ1-1; CDR3 DNA: TGTGCCAGCAGTTACAGACACCAAACTGAAGCTTTCTTT; CDR3 protein: CASSYRHQTEAFF
clone size: -; V gene: TRBV27; D gene: -; J gene: TRBJ2-7; CDR3 DNA: TGTGCCAGCAGTTCCCCGGGACAACTGATCTACGAGCAGTACTTC; CDR3 protein: CASSSPGQLIYEQYF
clone size: -; V gene: TRBV15; D gene: TRBD1; J gene: TRBJ1-6; CDR3 DNA: TGTGCCACCAGCAGCTCCCCGGGACAGTATAATTCACCCCTCCACTTT; CDR3 protein: CATSSSPGQYNSPLHF
clone size: -; V gene: TRBV10-1; D gene: -; J gene: TRBJ1-2; CDR3 DNA: TGCGCCAGCAGTGAAAGCAGAATACAGGCTAACTATGGCTACACCTTC; CDR3 protein: CASSESRIQANYGYTF
clone size: once; V gene: TRBV7-9; D gene: -; J gene: TRBJ1-4; CDR3 DNA: TGTGCCAGCAGCCTACAGGTGGAAGAAAAACTGTTTTTT; CDR3 protein: CASSLQVEEKLFF
clone size: -; V gene: TRBV28; D gene: -; J gene: TRBJ1-1; CDR3 DNA: TGTGCCAGCAGTTCCGTACCAGGGTCCGCTGAAGCTTTCTTT; CDR3 protein: CASSSVPGSAEAFF
clone size: -; V gene: TRBV7-3; D gene: TRBD1; J gene: TRBJ2-7; CDR3 DNA: TGTGCCAGCAGCTCGACAGGGGGCGCAAGGGAGCAGTACTTC; CDR3 protein: CASSSTGGAREQYF
clone size: -; V gene: TRBV7-7; D gene: TRBD2; J gene: TRBJ2-1; CDR3 DNA: TGTGCCAGCCCCCGGCGGGAGGCCTTTTCCTACAATGAGCAGTTCTTC; CDR3 protein: CASPRREAFSYNEQFF
clone size: -; V gene: TRBV28; D gene: TRBD1; J gene: TRBJ2-5; CDR3 DNA: TGTGCCAGCAGTTTCGGGACAGACCTCCAAGAGACCCAGTACTTC; CDR3 protein: CASSFGTDLQETQYF
clone size: -; V gene: TRBV6-5; D gene: -; J gene: TRBJ2-5; CDR3 DNA: TGTGCCAGCAAGCAGGGGTCAGAGACCCAGTACTTC; CDR3 protein: CASKQGSETQYF
clone size: -; V gene: TRBV7-8; D gene: -; J gene: TRBJ1-5; CDR3 DNA: TGTGCCAGCAGCGTCTCCAGGGATTATAGCAATCAGCCCCAGCATTTT; CDR3 protein: CASSVSRDYSNQPQHF
clone size: -; V gene: TRBV5-1; D gene: TRBD1; J gene: TRBJ1-3; CDR3 DNA: TGCGCCAGCAGCTTGGACAGGGGCCCTGGAAACACCATATATTTT; CDR3 protein: CASSLDRGPGNTIYF
clone size: -; V gene: TRBV21-1; D gene: -; J gene: TRBJ1-5; CDR3 DNA: TGTGCCAGCAGCACCGGGGCCGGGACAGGGGAGGTTCAGCCCCAGCATTTT; CDR3 protein: CASSTGAGTGEVQPQHF
clone size: -; V gene: TRBV5-4; D gene: TRBD2; J gene: TRBJ2-1; CDR3 DNA: TGTGCCAGCAGCCCAGGGACTAGCGGCCATGGGGATGAGCAGTTCTTC; CDR3 protein: CASSPGTSGHGDEQFF
clone size: -; V gene: TRBV5-1; D gene: -; J gene: TRBJ2-1; CDR3 DNA: TGCGCCAGCAGCTTGTTACAGGGTCCCTACAATGAGCAGTTCTTC; CDR3 protein: CASSLLQGPYNEQFF
clone size: few; V gene: TRBV5-1; D gene: -; J gene: TRBJ2-1; CDR3 DNA: TGCGCCAGCAGCGTCAGGGGCATGGATGAGCAGTTCTTC; CDR3 protein: CASSVRGMDEQFF
clone size: -; V gene: TRBV6-5; D gene: -; J gene: TRBJ1-2; CDR3 DNA: TGTGCCAGCAGCCCCGGACAGTACCTAGGCTATGGCTACACCTTC; CDR3 protein: CASSPGQYLGYGYTF
clone size: -; V gene: TRBV28; D gene: TRBD2; J gene: TRBJ2-1; CDR3 DNA: TGTGCCAGCAGTTTATTGGGGGAGGGAAACAATGAGCAGTTCTTC; CDR3 protein: CASSLLGEGNNEQFF
clone size: -; V gene: TRBV6-1; D gene: -; J gene: TRBJ1-1; CDR3 DNA: TGTGCCAGCAGTGAGCCCGAGACAGTTGAAGCTTTCTTT; CDR3 protein: CASSEPETVEAFF
clone size: -; V gene: TRBV23-1; D gene: TRBD1; J gene: TRBJ1-5; CDR3 DNA: TGCGCCAGCAGTCAATCTAGGGCAGGGGGGAGCAATCAGCCCCAGCATTTT; CDR3 protein: CASSQSRAGGSNQPQHF
clone size: -; V gene: TRBV6-1; D gene: TRBD1; J gene: TRBJ1-6; CDR3 DNA: TGTGCCAGCAGTGGAGTTACAGGGGGCGACTACCTCCACTTT; CDR3 protein: CASSGVTGGDYLHF
clone size: -; V gene: TRBV19; D gene: TRBD2; J gene: TRBJ2-2; CDR3 DNA: TGTGCCAGTAGTACTTCCAGCGGGAGGTACACCGGGGAGCTGTTTTTT; CDR3 protein: CASSTSSGRYTGELFF
clone size: -; V gene: TRBV5-1; D gene: TRBD2; J gene: TRBJ2-7; CDR3 DNA: TGCGCCAGCAGCTCGACTAGCGGGAGCTTCCCCCACGAGCAGTACTTC; CDR3 protein: CASSSTSGSFPHEQYF
clone size: once; V gene: TRBV7-2; D gene: TRBD2; J gene: TRBJ2-2; CDR3 DNA: TGTGCCAGCAGCATAGGACTAGTCGGCACCGGGGAGCTGTTTTTT; CDR3 protein: CASSIGLVGTGELFF
clone size: -; V gene: TRBV7-9; D gene: -; J gene: TRBJ2-4; CDR3 DNA: TGTTCCAGCAGCTTTGAAGGGGAAATCGACATTCAGTACTTC; CDR3 protein: CSSSFEGEIDIQYF
clone size: -; V gene: TRBV21-1; D gene: -; J gene: TRBJ2-7; CDR3 DNA: TGTGCCAGCAGCAAAGTTCGGGGGGCAGGGGAGCAGTACTTC; CDR3 protein: CASSKVRGAGEQYF
clone size: -; V gene: TRBV4-1; D gene: TRBD1; J gene: TRBJ1-2; CDR3 DNA: TGCGCCAGCAGCGACCGGACAGGGAGGGACTATGGCTACACCTTC; CDR3 protein: CASSDRTGRDYGYTF
clone size: few; V gene: TRBV19; D gene: -; J gene: TRBJ1-2; CDR3 DNA: TGTGCCAGTAACTCCAAAAGAGGGTCGTATGGCTACACCTTC; CDR3 protein: CASNSKRGSYGYTF
clone size: few; V gene: TRBV30; D gene: -; J gene: TRBJ1-2; CDR3 DNA: TGTGCCTGGACCGGGGACTCGGCTAACTATGGCTACACCTTC; CDR3 protein: CAWTGDSANYGYTF